This T cell receptor (beta chain) was captured by sequencing in a study of PD-1 and CTLA-4 blockade in melanoma. This clone was seen once. V lost 3 bases and J 3 bases, leaving 13 bases between the germline ends. Germline V lookup: CDR1 SGHTA, CDR2 FQGTGA. This CDR3 comprises 15 residues. Assay used: immunoSEQ multiplex PCR; TCRdb lists only in-frame clones, some missing. This sample has tens of thousands of clones; about 85% occur once, and the top ten carry 5% to 7.5%. The sample here was CD8+ T cells from peripheral blood, taken from a patient given anti-PD-1 treatment. The chain links TRBV7-3 to TRBJ2-3; D gene ambiguous. The TCR sequence derives from a human donor with melanoma. The CDR3 protein is CASSFATGRTDTQYF. Here the CDR3 DNA reads TGTGCCAGCAGCTTCGCCACGGGTAGGACAGATACGCAGTATTTT.